These 28 T cell receptor beta chains came from one sample sequenced in a study of CXCR3-negative and CXCR3-positive naive CD8 T cells. Each TRB cDNA library was prepared by 5' RACE (with UMI labels). Reanalyzing the 5' RACE reads, TCRdb keeps one entry per CDR3 protein, without DNA. The repertoire table contains around 81,000 distinct CDR3 sequences. Sequences were obtained from naive CXCR3- CD8+ T cells from blood. The subset denotes: CD45RO-CCR7+CD27+CD95- naive CD8+ T cells lacking CXCR3 (TNR3-). Receptor source: a human donor in good health. Some clones in this sample may be carry-over from other donors' samples.

The rearrangement joins TRBV7-9 to TRBJ2-1; TCRdb reports TRBD2, a call that lacks DNA to check it against. The germline V gene encodes CDR1 SEHNR and CDR2 FQNEAQ (reference sequence). The CDR3 loop spans 17 amino acids. The CDR3 loop is CASSQSNSGGSYNEQFF.

The chain joins TRBV6-5 to TRBJ2-2. The CDR3 has 11 residues. Germline CDR1 reads MNHEY; CDR2 reads SVGAGI. The CDR3 sequence: CASSRSGELFF.

The chain uses TRBV11-2 and TRBJ2-5. This CDR3 contains 16 residues. Germline V gene sequence: CDR1 SGHAT, CDR2 FQNNGV. The CDR3 sequence is CASSRKGRDFWETQYF. Using reference TRBV11-2 and TRBJ2-5 for the parts outside the CDR3, the full variable domain is EAGVAQSPRYKIIEKRQSVAFWCNPISGHATLYWYQQILGQGPKLLIQFQNNGVVDDSQLPKDRFSAERLKGVDSTLKIQPAKLEDSAVYLCASSRKGRDFWETQYFGPGTRLLVL.

J is TRBJ2-3 and V is TRBV20-1; TCRdb's D call, TRBD2, is unchecked because there is no DNA. This CDR3 is 17 amino acids long. Germline-derived CDR1 and CDR2 are DFQATT and SNEGSKA (reference sequence). The CDR3: CSALRPEEGPSTDTQYF.

Here the CDR3 reads CSVASGGSWSYNEQFF. V is TRBV29-1 and J is TRBJ2-1; without DNA, the TCRdb call of TRBD2 cannot be checked. The CDR3 spans 16 residues. Germline values: CDR1 SQVTM, CDR2 ANQGSEA.

The CDR3 protein is CSVGGGGSYEQYF. The chain combines TRBV29-1 with TRBJ2-7; checking the TCRdb D call of TRBD1 is not possible without DNA. CDR1 is SQVTM and CDR2 is ANQGSEA in the germline V gene. The CDR3 sequence is 13 residues long.

This chain joins TRBV5-6 and TRBJ2-7; TCRdb names TRBD1, which stays unverified in the absence of DNA. Germline V gives CDR1 SGHDT, CDR2 YYEEEE. CDR3 length: 15 amino acids. Here the CDR3 reads CASSKRGPRSHEQYF.

V and J are TRBV6-1 and TRBJ2-1. Germline V gene data show CDR1 as MNHNS and CDR2 as SASEGT. The CDR3 runs 17 residues. CDR3 sequence: CASSETSFRSSYNEQFF.

The V call is TRBV4-2, the J call TRBJ2-5; the D call from TCRdb, TRBD1, cannot be confirmed without DNA. Germline CDR1 LGHNA, CDR2 YNFKEQ. The CDR3 runs 15 residues. CDR3: CASSQEPGEGETQYF.

The chain combines TRBV9 with TRBJ2-3. This CDR3 is 13 amino acids long. Germline assignment: CDR1 SGDLS and CDR2 YYNGEE. The CDR3 protein is CASSTWTVDTQYF.

The chain has TRBV20-1 and TRBJ2-3. The CDR3 has 14 amino acids. Germline V lookup: CDR1 DFQATT, CDR2 SNEGSKA (reference sequence). The CDR3 loop is CSARGQLSTDTQYF.

The rearrangement joins TRBV20-1 to TRBJ2-7; TCRdb's assignment of TRBD1 cannot be checked, as there is no DNA. The CDR3 runs 13 residues. Germline CDR1 is DFQATT and CDR2 is SNEGSKA (reference sequence). CDR3 region: CSAREPGNYEQYF.

The V and J genes are TRBV5-5 and TRBJ2-7; TCRdb reports TRBD2, a call that lacks DNA to check it against. CDR1 and CDR2 from the germline V gene are SGHKS and YYEKEE (reference sequence). CDR3 length: 15 residues. Here the CDR3 reads CASSLVSGVSYEQYF.

The V call is TRBV3-1, the J call TRBJ2-1; TCRdb names TRBD1, which stays unverified in the absence of DNA. The CDR3 is 15 residues long. Germline CDR1 reads LGHDT; CDR2 reads YNNKEL (reference sequence). The CDR3 loop reads CASSRAPAQGYEQFF.

This chain joins TRBV25-1 and TRBJ2-7; TCRdb selects TRBD2, and the lack of DNA leaves this call unchecked. CDR3 length: 17 amino acids. The germline V gene has CDR1 MGHDK and CDR2 SYGVNS. The CDR3 sequence is CASSSPGGAKTEYEQYF.

The rearrangement links TRBV7-9 to TRBJ2-7; there is no DNA to check the TCRdb D call of TRBD2. The germline V gene has CDR1 SEHNR and CDR2 FQNEAQ (reference sequence). This CDR3 comprises 14 residues. CDR3 sequence: CVSSLWAGGAEQYF.

V and J are TRBV9 and TRBJ2-1; as DNA is missing, the TRBD2 call by TCRdb cannot be tested. Germline CDR1 SGDLS, CDR2 YYNGEE. This CDR3 region has 18 residues. CDR3 region: CASSPGTSGDYSYNEQFF.

The chain couples TRBV7-9 to TRBJ2-3; checking the TCRdb D call of TRBD2 is not possible without DNA. The CDR3 length is 16 residues. Per germline, CDR1 SEHNR and CDR2 FQNEAQ (reference sequence). The CDR3 loop reads CASSLASGGRRDTQYF.

The rearrangement uses TRBV19 and TRBJ2-1; TCRdb reports TRBD2, a call that lacks DNA to check it against. CDR1 is LNHDA and CDR2 is SQIVND in the germline V gene (reference sequence). This CDR3 has 16 residues. CDR3 residues: CASAEWGSGRTVEQFF.

The chain recombines TRBV4-3 with TRBJ1-6; TCRdb proposes TRBD1, but this gene call is untestable without DNA. Germline CDR1 reads LGHNA; CDR2 reads YSLEER. The CDR3 extends over 15 amino acids. The CDR3 spells CASSHGQGWDSPLHF.

The chain employs TRBV29-1 and TRBJ2-7. The CDR3 has 13 amino acids. Germline loops: CDR1 SQVTM, CDR2 ANQGSEA. The chain's CDR3 is CSVVSGRAYEQYF.

The chain recombines TRBV20-1 with TRBJ2-7; TCRdb calls TRBD2, which cannot be checked without DNA. The CDR3 is 14 amino acids. Per germline, CDR1 DFQATT and CDR2 SNEGSKA (reference sequence). The CDR3 loop is CSARPTSGGYEQYF.

The rearrangement joins TRBV29-1 to TRBJ1-1; the D gene TCRdb calls, TRBD1, cannot be checked with no DNA. CDR3 length equals 12 residues. Germline assignment: CDR1 SQVTM and CDR2 ANQGSEA. The CDR3 sequence: CSVEGVGTEAFF.

V is TRBV28 and J is TRBJ2-1; checking the TCRdb D call of TRBD1 is not possible without DNA. The CDR3 is 15 residues long. Germline values: CDR1 MDHEN, CDR2 SYDVKM. CDR3 residues: CASSFLDRVLNEQFF.

The chain has TRBV4-2 and TRBJ2-1; no DNA is available, so the TRBD1 call from TCRdb remains unchecked. Germline CDR1 reads LGHNA; CDR2 reads YNFKEQ. The CDR3 has 16 residues. CDR3 protein: CASSPSGSGEYNEQFF.

The CDR3 is CASSSSTGGVDTEAFF. The V and J genes are TRBV5-1 and TRBJ1-1; TCRdb outputs TRBD1, but without DNA this stays unchecked. The CDR3 covers 16 residues. Looked up from germline, CDR1 is SGHRS and CDR2 is YFSETQ.

The chain carries TRBV29-1 and TRBJ2-7; TCRdb returns TRBD1, unconfirmable since there is no DNA. Germline CDR1 and CDR2: SQVTM and ANQGSEA. CDR3 length: 14 amino acids. The CDR3: CSVDGQGETYEQYF.

The gene calls are TRBV2 and TRBJ2-5; TCRdb's D call, TRBD2, is unchecked because there is no DNA. The CDR3 contains 16 residues. CDR1 and CDR2 (germline): SNHLY, FYNNEI. The CDR3 sequence is CASSAPTSGTQETQYF.